This T cell receptor (beta chain) is drawn from a study of cytomegalovirus exposure and HLA in healthy donors. In nominal health when sampled, donors likely had unrecorded immune exposures nonetheless. Germline loops: CDR1 SQVTM, CDR2 ANQGSEA. The CDR3 sequence is 13 residues long. PCR involved 60 Vbeta and 13 Jbeta primers. The assay was immunoSEQ multiplex PCR, and TCRdb's table has in-frame clones only and misses some. The sample gives 150,000 to 200,000 clones, 76% of which show up once; roughly 1.6% is in the top ten. This clonotype was sampled from a man between 18 and 35 years old in good health and CMV-seronegative. The V call is TRBV29-1, the J call TRBJ2-5, with a tentative D call TRBD2 (6 bases). The J call is doubtful: the DNA matches TRBJ2-7 better. Input material: PBMCs. CDR3 residues: CSVVGGNVGEQYF. The CDR3, as DNA: TGCAGCGTGGTGGGCGGGAATGTTGGCGAGCAGTACTTC.